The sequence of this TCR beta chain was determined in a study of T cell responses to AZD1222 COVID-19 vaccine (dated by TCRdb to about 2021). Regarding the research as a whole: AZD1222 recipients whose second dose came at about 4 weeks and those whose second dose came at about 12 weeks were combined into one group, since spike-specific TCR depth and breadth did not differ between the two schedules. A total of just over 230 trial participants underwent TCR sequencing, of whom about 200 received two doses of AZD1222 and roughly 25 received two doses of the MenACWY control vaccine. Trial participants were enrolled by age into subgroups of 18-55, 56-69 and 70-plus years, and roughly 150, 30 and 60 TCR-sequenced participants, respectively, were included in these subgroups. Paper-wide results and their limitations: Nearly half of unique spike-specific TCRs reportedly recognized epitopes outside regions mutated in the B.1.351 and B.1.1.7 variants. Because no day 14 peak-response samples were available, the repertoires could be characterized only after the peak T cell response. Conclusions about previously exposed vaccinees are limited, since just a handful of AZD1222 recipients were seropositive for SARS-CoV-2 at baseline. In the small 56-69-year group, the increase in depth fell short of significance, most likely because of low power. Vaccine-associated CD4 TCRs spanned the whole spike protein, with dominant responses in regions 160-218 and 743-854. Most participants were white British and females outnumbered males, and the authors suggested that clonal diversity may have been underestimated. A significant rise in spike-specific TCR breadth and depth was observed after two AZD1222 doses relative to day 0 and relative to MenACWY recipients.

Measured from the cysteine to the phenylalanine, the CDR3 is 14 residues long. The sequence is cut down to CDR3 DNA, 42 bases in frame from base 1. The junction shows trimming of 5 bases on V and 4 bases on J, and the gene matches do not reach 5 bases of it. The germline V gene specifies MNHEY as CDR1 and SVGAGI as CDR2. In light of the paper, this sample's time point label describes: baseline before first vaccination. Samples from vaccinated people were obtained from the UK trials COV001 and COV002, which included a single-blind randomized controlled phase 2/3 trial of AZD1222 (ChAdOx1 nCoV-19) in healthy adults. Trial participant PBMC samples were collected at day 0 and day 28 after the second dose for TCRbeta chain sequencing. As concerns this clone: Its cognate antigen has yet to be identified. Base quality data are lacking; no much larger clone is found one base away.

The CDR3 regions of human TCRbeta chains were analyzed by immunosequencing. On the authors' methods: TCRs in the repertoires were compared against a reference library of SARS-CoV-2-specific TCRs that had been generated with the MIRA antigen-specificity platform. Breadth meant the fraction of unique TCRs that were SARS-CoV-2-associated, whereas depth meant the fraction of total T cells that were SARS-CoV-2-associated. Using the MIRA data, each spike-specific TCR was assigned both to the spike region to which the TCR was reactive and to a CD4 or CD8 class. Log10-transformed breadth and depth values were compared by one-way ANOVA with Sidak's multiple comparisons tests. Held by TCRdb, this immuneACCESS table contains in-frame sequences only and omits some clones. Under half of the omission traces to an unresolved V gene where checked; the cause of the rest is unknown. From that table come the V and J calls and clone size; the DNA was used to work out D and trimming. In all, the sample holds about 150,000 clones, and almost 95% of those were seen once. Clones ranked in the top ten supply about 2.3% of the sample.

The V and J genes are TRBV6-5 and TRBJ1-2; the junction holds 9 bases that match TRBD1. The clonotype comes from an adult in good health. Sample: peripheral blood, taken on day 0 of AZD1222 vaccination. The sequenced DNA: TGTGCCAGCAGTATAGGACAGGGGCCCTATGGCTACACCTTC. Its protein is CASSIGQGPYGYTF.